This T cell receptor beta chain was documented in a study of shared clonotypes between healthy human individuals. Study-level points and caveats: Memory subsets generally showed smaller estimated richness than naive subsets did. Naive CD4 clonotypes overlapped across a few donors at 4.5% to 5.5%.

After removal of 5 bases from V and 5 bases from J, the junction contained 15 bases not matched to a gene. This CDR3 region has 17 residues. The germline gives CDR1 MNHEY, CDR2 SMNVEV (reference sequence). Here immunoSEQ multiplex PCR was the method, and the copy in TCRdb shows in-frame clones only, minus some. Among approximately 2,300,000 clones listed, around 92% were seen once. With respect to this clone: What it binds is unknown.

This clonotype was obtained from a man younger than 30 in good health. Some clones in this sample may be carry-over from other donors' samples. J is TRBJ1-5 and V is TRBV27, with 7 bases aligning to TRBD1. The sequencing input was naive CD4+ T cells from PBMCs. As to subset: CD45RA+ positively selected. CDR3 sequence reads: CASSPHVAGGTDQPQHF. CDR3 DNA sequence: TGTGCCAGCAGTCCGCACGTGGCAGGGGGGACGGATCAGCCCCAGCATTTT.